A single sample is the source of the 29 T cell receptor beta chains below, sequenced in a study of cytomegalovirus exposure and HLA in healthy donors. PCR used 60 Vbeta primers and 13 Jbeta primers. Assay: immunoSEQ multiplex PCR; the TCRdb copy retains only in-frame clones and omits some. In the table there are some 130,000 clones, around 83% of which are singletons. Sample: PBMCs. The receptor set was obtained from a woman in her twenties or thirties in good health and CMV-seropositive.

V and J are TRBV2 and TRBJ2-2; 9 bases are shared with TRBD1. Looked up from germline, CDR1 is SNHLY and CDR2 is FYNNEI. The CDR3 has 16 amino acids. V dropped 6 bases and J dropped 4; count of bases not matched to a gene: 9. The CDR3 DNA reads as TGTGCCAGCAGAAGGAGGGGACAGGGTGGCACCGGGGAGCTGTTTTTT. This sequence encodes CASRRRGQGGTGELFF. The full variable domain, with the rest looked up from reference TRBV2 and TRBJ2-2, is EPEVTQTPSHQVTQMGQEVILRCVPISNHLYFYWYRQILGQKVEFLVSFYNNEISEKSEIFDDQFSVERPDGSNFTLKIRSTKLEDSAMYFCASRRRGQGGTGELFFGEGSRLTVL.

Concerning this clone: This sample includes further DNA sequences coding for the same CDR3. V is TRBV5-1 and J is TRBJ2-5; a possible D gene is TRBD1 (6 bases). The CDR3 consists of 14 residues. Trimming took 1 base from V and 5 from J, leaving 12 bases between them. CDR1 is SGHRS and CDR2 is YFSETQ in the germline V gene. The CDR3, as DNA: TGCGCCAGCAGCTTGAGACAGGTAGAGGAGACCCAGTACTTC. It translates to CASSLRQVEETQYF.

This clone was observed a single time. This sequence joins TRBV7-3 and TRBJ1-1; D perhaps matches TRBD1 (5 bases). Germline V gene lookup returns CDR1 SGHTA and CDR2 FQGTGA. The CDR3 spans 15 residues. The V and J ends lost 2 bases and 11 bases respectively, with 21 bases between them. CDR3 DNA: TGTGCCAGCAGCTTAGGGGGGGGAGCGGGAAGTCGGGCTTTCTTT. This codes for CASSLGGGAGSRAFF.

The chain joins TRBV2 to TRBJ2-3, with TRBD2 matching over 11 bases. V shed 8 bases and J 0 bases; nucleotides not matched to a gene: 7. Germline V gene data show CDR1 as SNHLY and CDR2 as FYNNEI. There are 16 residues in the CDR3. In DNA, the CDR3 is TGTGCCAGCGGTCTAGCGGGGGGTTCTAGCACAGATACGCAGTATTTT. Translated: CASGLAGGSSTDTQYF.

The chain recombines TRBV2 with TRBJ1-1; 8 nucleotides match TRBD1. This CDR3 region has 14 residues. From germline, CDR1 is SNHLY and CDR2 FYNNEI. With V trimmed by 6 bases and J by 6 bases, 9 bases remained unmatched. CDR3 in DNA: TGTGCCAGCAGGGCGGGACAGGTTTTGGCTGAAGCTTTCTTT. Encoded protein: CASRAGQVLAEAFF.

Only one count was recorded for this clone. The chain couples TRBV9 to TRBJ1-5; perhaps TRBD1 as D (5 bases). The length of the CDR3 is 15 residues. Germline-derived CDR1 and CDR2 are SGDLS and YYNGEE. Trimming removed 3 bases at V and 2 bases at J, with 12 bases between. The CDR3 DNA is TGTGCCAGCAGCGGGGGGGGGAATGGCAATCAGCCCCAGCATTTT. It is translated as CASSGGGNGNQPQHF. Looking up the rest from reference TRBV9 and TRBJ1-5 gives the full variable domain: DSGVTQTPKHLITATGQRVTLRCSPRSGDLSVYWYQQSLDQGLQFLIQYYNGEERAKGNILERFSAQQFPDLHSELNLSSLELGDSALYFCASSGGGNGNQPQHFGDGTRLSIL.

CDR3 coding DNA: TGCGCCAGCAGCACCGGGACTAGCGGGCCCTACGAGCAGTACTTC. Amino acids: CASSTGTSGPYEQYF. The chain uses TRBV5-1 and TRBJ2-5; TRBD2 matches at 12 bases. The last part of the DNA fits TRBJ2-7 better; the J call may be wrong. Germline V lookup: CDR1 SGHRS, CDR2 YFSETQ. The CDR3 is 15 amino acids.

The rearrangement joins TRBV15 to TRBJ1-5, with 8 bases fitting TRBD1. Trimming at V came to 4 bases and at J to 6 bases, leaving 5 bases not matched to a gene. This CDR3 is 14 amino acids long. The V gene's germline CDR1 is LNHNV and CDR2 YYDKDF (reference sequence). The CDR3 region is CATSTDRGGQPQHF. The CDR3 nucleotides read TGTGCCACCAGCACCGACAGGGGTGGTCAGCCCCAGCATTTT. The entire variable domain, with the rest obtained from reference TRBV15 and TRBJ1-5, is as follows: DAMVIQNPRYQVTQFGKPVTLSCSQTLNHNVMYWYQQKSSQAPKLLFHYYDKDFNNEADTPDNFQSRRPNTSFCFLDIRSPGLGDTAMYLCATSTDRGGQPQHFGDGTRLSIL.

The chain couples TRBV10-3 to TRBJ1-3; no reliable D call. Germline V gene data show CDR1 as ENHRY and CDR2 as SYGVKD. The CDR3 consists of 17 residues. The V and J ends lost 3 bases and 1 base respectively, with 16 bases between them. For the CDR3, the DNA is TGTGCCATCAGTGATCTCCTAGTCAGCCTATCTGGAAACACCATATATTTT. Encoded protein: CAISDLLVSLSGNTIYF.

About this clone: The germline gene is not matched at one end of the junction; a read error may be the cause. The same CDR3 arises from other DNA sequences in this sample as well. The CDR3 DNA sequence: TGCGCCACCTCGCCTTCCCCGGGAGATACGCAGTATTTT. This sequence encodes CATSPSPGDTQYF. The rearrangement links TRBV15 to TRBJ2-3, with D uncertain. Germline CDR1 reads LNHNV; CDR2 reads YYDKDF (reference sequence). This CDR3 comprises 13 residues.

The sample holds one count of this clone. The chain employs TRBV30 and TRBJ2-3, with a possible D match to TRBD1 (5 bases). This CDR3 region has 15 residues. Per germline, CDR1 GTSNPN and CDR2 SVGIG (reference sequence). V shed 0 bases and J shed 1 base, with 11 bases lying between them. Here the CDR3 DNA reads TGTGCCTGGAGTGTACGACAGTACCGCACAGATACGCAGTATTTT. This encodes CAWSVRQYRTDTQYF.

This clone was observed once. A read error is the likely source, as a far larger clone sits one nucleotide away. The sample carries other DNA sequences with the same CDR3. CDR3 protein: CASSLGQPYEQYF. CDR3 nucleotide sequence: TGTGCCAGCAGTTTGGGACAGCCCTACGAGCAGTACTTC. The chain is built from TRBV27 and TRBJ2-7; TRBD1 agrees at 7 bases. This CDR3 comprises 13 residues. The germline V gene encodes CDR1 MNHEY and CDR2 SMNVEV (reference sequence). The junction had 1 base not matched to a gene; V was cut back by 3 bases and J by 2 bases.

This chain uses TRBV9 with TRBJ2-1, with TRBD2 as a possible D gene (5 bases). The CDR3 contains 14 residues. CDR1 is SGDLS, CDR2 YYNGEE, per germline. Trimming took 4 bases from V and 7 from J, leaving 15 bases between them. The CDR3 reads CASSPSLGENEQFF. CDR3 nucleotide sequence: TGTGCCAGCAGCCCCTCGCTGGGAGAGAATGAGCAGTTCTTC.

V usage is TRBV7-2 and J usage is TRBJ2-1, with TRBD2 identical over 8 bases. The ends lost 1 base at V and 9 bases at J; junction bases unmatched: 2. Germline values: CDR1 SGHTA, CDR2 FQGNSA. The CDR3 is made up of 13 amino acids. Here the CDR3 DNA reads TGTGCCAGCAGCTTAGGAGCGGGAGTTGAGCAGTTCTTC. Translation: CASSLGAGVEQFF.

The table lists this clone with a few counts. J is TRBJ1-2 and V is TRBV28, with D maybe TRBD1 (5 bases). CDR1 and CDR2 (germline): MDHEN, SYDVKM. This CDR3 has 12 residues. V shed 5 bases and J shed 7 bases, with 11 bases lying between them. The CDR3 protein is CASSGRGFGYTF. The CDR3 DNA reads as TGTGCCAGCAGTGGTAGGGGATTTGGCTACACCTTC.

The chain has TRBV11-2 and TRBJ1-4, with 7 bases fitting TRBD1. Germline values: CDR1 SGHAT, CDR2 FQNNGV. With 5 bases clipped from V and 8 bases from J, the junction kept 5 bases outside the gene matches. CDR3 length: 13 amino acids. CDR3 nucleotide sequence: TGTGCCAGCAGCCTCGGACAGGTCGAAAAACTGTTTTTT. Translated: CASSLGQVEKLFF.

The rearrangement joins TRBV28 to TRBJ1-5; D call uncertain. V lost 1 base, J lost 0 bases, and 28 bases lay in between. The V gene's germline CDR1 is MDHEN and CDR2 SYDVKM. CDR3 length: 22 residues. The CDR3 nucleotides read TGTGCCAGCAGTTTATTGGTTGGGCCAGAGTTAAAGGCCTATTATAGCAATCAGCCCCAGCATTTT. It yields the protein CASSLLVGPELKAYYSNQPQHF. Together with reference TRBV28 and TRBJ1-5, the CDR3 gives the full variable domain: DVKVTQSSRYLVKRTGEKVFLECVQDMDHENMFWYRQDPGLGLRLIYFSYDVKMKEKGDIPEGYSVSREKKERFSLILESASTNQTSMYLCASSLLVGPELKAYYSNQPQHFGDGTRLSIL.

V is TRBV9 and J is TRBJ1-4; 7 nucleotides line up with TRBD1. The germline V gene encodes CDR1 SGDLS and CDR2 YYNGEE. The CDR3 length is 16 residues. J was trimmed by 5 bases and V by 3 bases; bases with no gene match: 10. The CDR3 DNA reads TGTGCCAGCAGCGGGAGGCCAGGGACAGAGAATGAAAAACTGTTTTTT. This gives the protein CASSGRPGTENEKLFF. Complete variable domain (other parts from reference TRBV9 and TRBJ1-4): DSGVTQTPKHLITATGQRVTLRCSPRSGDLSVYWYQQSLDQGLQFLIQYYNGEERAKGNILERFSAQQFPDLHSELNLSSLELGDSALYFCASSGRPGTENEKLFFGSGTQLSVL.

Here the CDR3 reads CASSPTATNEKLFF. CDR3 in DNA: TGCGCCAGCAGCCCGACAGCAACTAATGAAAAACTGTTTTTT. V is TRBV5-1 and J is TRBJ1-4, with D perhaps matching TRBD1 (5 bases). The CDR3 sequence is 14 residues long. Trimming removed 4 bases at V and 0 bases at J, with 7 bases between. Germline CDR1 and CDR2: SGHRS and YFSETQ.

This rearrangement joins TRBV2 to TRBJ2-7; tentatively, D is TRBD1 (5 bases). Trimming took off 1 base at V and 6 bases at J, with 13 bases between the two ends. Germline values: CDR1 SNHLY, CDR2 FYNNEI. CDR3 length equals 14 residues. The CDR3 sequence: CASSEGTLGREQYF. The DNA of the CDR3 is TGTGCCAGCAGTGAAGGGACATTGGGCCGCGAGCAGTACTTC.

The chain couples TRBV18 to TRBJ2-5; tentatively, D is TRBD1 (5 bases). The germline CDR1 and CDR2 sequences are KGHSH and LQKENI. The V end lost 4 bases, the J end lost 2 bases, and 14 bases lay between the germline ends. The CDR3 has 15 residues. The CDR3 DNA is TGTGCCAGCTCACTTCAGGGCTATCCACAAGAGACCCAGTACTTC. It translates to CASSLQGYPQETQYF.

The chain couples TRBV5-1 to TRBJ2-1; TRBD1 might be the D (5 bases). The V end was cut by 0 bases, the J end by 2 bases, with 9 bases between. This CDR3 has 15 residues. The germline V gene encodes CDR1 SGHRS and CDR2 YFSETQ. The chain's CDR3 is CASSLVTGAYNEQFF. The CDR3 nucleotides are TGCGCCAGCAGCTTGGTAACAGGAGCCTACAATGAGCAGTTCTTC.

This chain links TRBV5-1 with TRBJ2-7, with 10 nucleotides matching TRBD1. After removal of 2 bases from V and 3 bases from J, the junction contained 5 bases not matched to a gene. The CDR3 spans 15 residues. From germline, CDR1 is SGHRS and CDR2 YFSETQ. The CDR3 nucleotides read TGCGCCAGCAGCTTCGGACAGGGGGGACTCTACGAGCAGTACTTC. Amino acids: CASSFGQGGLYEQYF. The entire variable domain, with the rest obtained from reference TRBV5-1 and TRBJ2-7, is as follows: KAGVTQTPRYLIKTRGQQVTLSCSPISGHRSVSWYQQTPGQGLQFLFEYFSETQRNKGNFPGRFSGRQFSNSRSEMNVSTLELGDSALYLCASSFGQGGLYEQYFGPGTRLTVT.

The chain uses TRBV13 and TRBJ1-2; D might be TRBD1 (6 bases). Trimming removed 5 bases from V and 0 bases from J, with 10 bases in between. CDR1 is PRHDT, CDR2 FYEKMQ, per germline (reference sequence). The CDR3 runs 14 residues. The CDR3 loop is CASSPRTANYGYTF. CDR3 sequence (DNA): TGTGCCAGCAGCCCAAGGACAGCTAACTATGGCTACACCTTC.

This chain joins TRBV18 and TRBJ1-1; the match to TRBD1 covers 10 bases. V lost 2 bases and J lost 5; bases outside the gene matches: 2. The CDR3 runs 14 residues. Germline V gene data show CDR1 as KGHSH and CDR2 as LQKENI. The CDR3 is CASSPGDRGTEAFF. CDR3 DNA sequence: TGTGCCAGCTCACCAGGGGACAGGGGAACTGAAGCTTTCTTT.

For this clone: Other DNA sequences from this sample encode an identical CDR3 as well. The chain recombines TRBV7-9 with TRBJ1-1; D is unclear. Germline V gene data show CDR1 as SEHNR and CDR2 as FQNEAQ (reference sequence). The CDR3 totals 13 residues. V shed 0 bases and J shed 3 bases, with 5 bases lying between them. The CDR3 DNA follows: TGTGCCAGCAGCTTAGCTTCCGACACTGAAGCTTTCTTT. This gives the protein CASSLASDTEAFF.

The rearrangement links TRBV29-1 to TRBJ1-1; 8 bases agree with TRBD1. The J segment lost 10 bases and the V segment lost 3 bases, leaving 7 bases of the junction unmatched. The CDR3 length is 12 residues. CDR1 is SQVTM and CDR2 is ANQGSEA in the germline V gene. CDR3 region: CSVDVGGQGAFF. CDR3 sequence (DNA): TGCAGCGTTGATGTAGGTGGACAGGGAGCTTTCTTT.

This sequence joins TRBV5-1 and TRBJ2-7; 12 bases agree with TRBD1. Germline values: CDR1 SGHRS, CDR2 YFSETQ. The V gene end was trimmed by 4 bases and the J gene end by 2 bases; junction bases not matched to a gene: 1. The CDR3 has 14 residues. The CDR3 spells CASSGTGGPYEQYF. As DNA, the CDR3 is TGCGCCAGCAGCGGGACAGGGGGCCCCTACGAGCAGTACTTC.

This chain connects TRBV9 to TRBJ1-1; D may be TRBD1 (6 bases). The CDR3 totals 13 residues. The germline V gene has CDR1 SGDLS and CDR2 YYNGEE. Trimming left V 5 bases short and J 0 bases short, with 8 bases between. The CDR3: CASRGALNTEAFF. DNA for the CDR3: TGTGCCAGCAGGGGGGCCCTGAACACTGAAGCTTTCTTT.